This T cell receptor beta chain was recovered during a study of PD-L1 blockade in urothelial cancer. As for the study in general: There were a median of approximately 140,000 T cells in blood samples. Whole-study results and caveats: Having blood TCR clonality under the median before treatment predicted better survival.

On this clone: Antigen unknown.

Trimming removed 2 bases from V and 5 bases from J; junction bases left unmatched: 7. CDR1 is SNHLY, CDR2 FYNNEI, per germline. This CDR3 contains 15 residues. Time point given: pretreatment peripheral blood. TCRdb's copy holds only in-frame clones and misses some; the assay was immunoSEQ multiplex PCR. This table holds tens of thousands of clones, around 90% found once. Sequences were derived from PBMCs, sampled around atezolizumab (anti-PD-L1) treatment. The sequence was collected from a man between 60 and 75 years old with urothelial cancer. This sequence joins TRBV2 and TRBJ2-7; 9 bases are a match to TRBD2. CDR3 protein: CASSELAGSLDEQYF. As DNA, the CDR3 is TGTGCCAGCAGTGAACTAGCGGGAAGTTTGGACGAGCAGTACTTC.